Below, 6 T cell receptor beta chains from the same sample are listed, as sequenced in a study of cytomegalovirus exposure and HLA in healthy donors. The PCR contained 60 Vbeta and 13 Jbeta primers. Produced via immunoSEQ multiplex PCR; TCRdb's table is partial and in-frame only. The repertoire holds about 120,000 clones, 8.5% to 9% seen once, with around 5.8% in the top ten. Input material: PBMCs. These receptors came from a woman between 40 and 55 years old in good health and CMV-seropositive.

In its sample, this clone was seen a few times. J is TRBJ2-5 and V is TRBV7-7; D not resolved. The assigned J gene may be wrong: the sequence end matches TRBJ2-7 better. The germline V gene encodes CDR1 SSHAT and CDR2 FNYEAQ (reference sequence). The CDR3 consists of 14 residues. The CDR3 sequence is CASSPDSMSYEQYF. CDR3 coding DNA: TGTGCCAGCAGCCCAGACTCCATGTCCTACGAGCAGTACTTC.

This clone was found a few times. This rearrangement joins TRBV5-4 to TRBJ1-2; 7 positions agree with TRBD1. Germline V gives CDR1 SGHNT, CDR2 YYREEE (reference sequence). CDR3 length: 15 amino acids. V trimming: 0 bases; J trimming: 5 bases; junction bases outside the gene matches: 7. CDR3 DNA sequence: TGTGCCAGCAGCTTGGAATCAGGGGGAAGGTATGGCTACACCTTC. It encodes CASSLESGGRYGYTF.

The chain uses TRBV2 and TRBJ2-3; 9 bases line up with TRBD2. Per the germline V gene, CDR1 is SNHLY and CDR2 is FYNNEI. V was pared by 9 bases and J by 4 bases, with 8 bases of the junction left unmatched. The CDR3 is 14 residues long. The CDR3 protein is CASWRGGGPDTQYF. The DNA of the CDR3 is TGTGCCAGTTGGCGGGGGGGCGGGCCAGATACGCAGTATTTT.

A few counts support this clone. V gene TRBV7-8 combines with J gene TRBJ2-7, with 11 nucleotides matching TRBD1. With 5 bases clipped from V and 4 bases from J, the junction kept 10 bases outside the gene matches. This CDR3 comprises 16 residues. From germline, CDR1 is SGHVS and CDR2 FQNEAQ. CDR3 nucleotide sequence: TGTGCCAGCAGCGGCCAGCACGGACAGGGGGCTTACGAGCAGTACTTC. Protein product: CASSGQHGQGAYEQYF.

This clone was seen repeatedly, ten times or more. The V and J genes are TRBV30 and TRBJ1-2; perhaps TRBD1 as D (6 bases). The CDR3 totals 12 residues. Germline CDR1 GTSNPN, CDR2 SVGIG (reference sequence). V was pared by 4 bases and J by 8 bases, with 14 bases between. CDR3 loop: CAWTRGGGGYTF. CDR3 sequence (DNA): TGTGCCTGGACTAGAGGGGGTGGGGGCTACACCTTC.

V usage is TRBV2 and J usage is TRBJ2-7; D may be TRBD2 (6 bases). The CDR3 sequence is 14 residues long. Trimming pared 8 bases from V and 2 bases from J, leaving 16 bases between. Germline values: CDR1 SNHLY, CDR2 FYNNEI. Written as DNA, the CDR3 is TGTGCCAGCCGTAGGCGGGGACGTACCTACGAGCAGTACTTC. It codes for CASRRRGRTYEQYF.